One sample yielded the 7 T cell receptor beta chains listed below, sequenced in a study of control samples from healthy donors and cancer patients. The table came from immunoSEQ multiplex PCR; TCRdb's copy has only in-frame clones and leaves some out. Of hundreds of thousands of clones in the sample, 80% to 95% are singletons; the top ten hold around 6.5%. Material: PBMCs. Source of these receptors: a man aged 35 to 55 with head and neck cancer.

The chain links TRBV3-1 (or the pseudogene TRBV3-2) to TRBJ2-7, with 7 positions matching TRBD1. The CDR3 is made up of 15 amino acids. CDR1 LGHDT and CDR2 YNNKEL come from the germline V gene (reference sequence). V lost 8 bases and J lost 2; bases outside the gene matches: 12. CDR3 coding DNA: TGTGCCAGCTCAACCCCGGGACAGCTAACCTACGAGCAGTACTTC. This gives the protein CASSTPGQLTYEQYF.

This chain links TRBV7-8 with TRBJ1-5; the D gene is possibly TRBD1 (5 bases). The CDR3 is 13 residues long. V lost 10 bases to trimming and J lost 0 bases, with 10 bases between them. Germline V gene lookup returns CDR1 SGHVS and CDR2 FQNEAQ. In DNA form, the CDR3 reads TGTGCCACCCGGGACGGTAGCAATCAGCCCCAGCATTTT. Translated, it gives CATRDGSNQPQHF.

The chain has TRBV3-1 (or the pseudogene TRBV3-2) and TRBJ1-5; D not certain. Germline loops: CDR1 LGHDT, CDR2 YNNKEL (reference sequence). This CDR3 spans 15 amino acids. V gave up 0 bases and J gave up 0 bases, with 6 bases separating them. The CDR3, as DNA: TGTGCCAGCAGCCAAGATGGGGATAGCAATCAGCCCCAGCATTTT. Its translation is CASSQDGDSNQPQHF.

The chain couples TRBV7-2 to TRBJ2-7; 8 positions match TRBD1. CDR1 is SGHTA and CDR2 is FQGNSA in the germline V gene. This CDR3 region has 17 residues. The V gene end was trimmed by 3 bases and the J gene end by 0 bases; junction bases not matched to a gene: 10. As DNA, the CDR3 is TGTGCCAGCAGCTTGATGCACGGACAGGGAGCCTCCTACGAGCAGTACTTC. It encodes CASSLMHGQGASYEQYF.

This clone has just a few counts. This chain's CDR3 is CASSVATGGNSNQPQHF. Here the CDR3 DNA reads TGTGCCAGCAGCGTAGCGACCGGGGGGAATAGCAATCAGCCCCAGCATTTT. The V and J genes are TRBV9 and TRBJ1-5; a possible D gene is TRBD1 (5 bases). The CDR3 has 17 residues. Germline V gene data show CDR1 as SGDLS and CDR2 as YYNGEE. V dropped 0 bases and J dropped 0 bases, with 13 bases sitting between them.

The genes are TRBV7-9 and TRBJ2-6; D might be TRBD1 (6 bases). The germline CDR1 and CDR2 sequences are SEHNR and FQNEAQ (reference sequence). The CDR3 totals 17 residues. Between the trimmed V and J ends, which lost 5 bases and 0 bases, there was a span of 14 bases. CDR3 DNA sequence: TGTGCCAGCAGCCCCGGGACAAGATACTCTGGGGCCAACGTCCTGACTTTC. Amino acid sequence: CASSPGTRYSGANVLTF.

This chain uses TRBV7-8 with TRBJ2-7; 10 bases map to TRBD2. After removal of 1 base from V and 0 bases from J, the junction contained 3 bases not matched to a gene. The CDR3 length is 16 residues. Germline CDR1 and CDR2: SGHVS and FQNEAQ. The CDR3 DNA follows: TGTGCCAGCAGCTTAGACGCTAGCGGGAGCTCCTACGAGCAGTACTTC. Its translation is CASSLDASGSSYEQYF.